These T cell receptor beta chains were read from a single sample in a study of T cell clonotyping in hematopoietic cell transplantation. TCRdb keeps only in-frame clones here, not all; method: immunoSEQ multiplex PCR. The sample yields about 36,000 clones, approximately 95% seen once. The sample was peripheral blood mononuclear cells, taken before stem cell transplant. All receptors come from a man in his forties or fifties with chronic myeloid leukemia. Some clones in this sample may be carry-over from other donors' samples. Each CDR3 is given with its conserved first and last residue. The D gene is left open where the match is weak. Not all rows give a size; the values are once, few, many and, for expanded clones, a class.

clone size: NA; J gene: TRBJ1-2; D gene: TRBD1; V gene: TRBV14; CDR3 DNA: TGTGCCAGCAGCTTCCGGACAGGGGGAGGCTACACCTTC; CDR3 protein: CASSFRTGGGYTF
clone size: NA; J gene: TRBJ2-2; D gene: TRBD1; V gene: TRBV6-5; CDR3 DNA: TGTGCCAGCAGTTACGGGACAGGACGTCGTGGGGAGCTGTTTTTT; CDR3 protein: CASSYGTGRRGELFF
clone size: NA; J gene: TRBJ2-7; D gene: NA; V gene: TRBV29-1; CDR3 DNA: TGCAGCGTCCAGGGCGTTACCTACGAGCAGTACTTC; CDR3 protein: CSVQGVTYEQYF
clone size: NA; J gene: TRBJ1-1; D gene: TRBD1; V gene: TRBV11-1; CDR3 DNA: TGTGCCAGCAGCTTAAGCCCGCCGGGACAGGGGGTCATGAACACTGAAGCTTTCTTT; CDR3 protein: CASSLSPPGQGVMNTEAFF
clone size: NA; J gene: TRBJ1-2; D gene: TRBD1; V gene: TRBV29-1; CDR3 DNA: TGCAGCGTTGGGGACAGGGGTCAGGGCTATGGCTACACCTTC; CDR3 protein: CSVGDRGQGYGYTF
clone size: NA; J gene: TRBJ1-6; D gene: NA; V gene: TRBV7-2; CDR3 DNA: TGTGCCAGCAGCTTAGGGGCGGTTGACTCACCCCTCCACTTT; CDR3 protein: CASSLGAVDSPLHF
clone size: NA; J gene: TRBJ1-1; D gene: NA; V gene: TRBV10-3; CDR3 DNA: TGTGCCATCAGTGAGGGCGCGGGAGGGACTGAAGCTTTCTTT; CDR3 protein: CAISEGAGGTEAFF
clone size: NA; J gene: TRBJ2-7; D gene: NA; V gene: TRBV19; CDR3 DNA: TGTGCCAGTAGTATAGAAGACCTTTCCTCCGAGCAGTACTTC; CDR3 protein: CASSIEDLSSEQYF
clone size: NA; J gene: TRBJ1-2; D gene: NA; V gene: TRBV9; CDR3 DNA: TGTGCCAGCAGCGTAGGAGACCCCTATGGCTACACCTTC; CDR3 protein: CASSVGDPYGYTF
clone size: NA; J gene: TRBJ1-6; D gene: NA; V gene: TRBV30; CDR3 DNA: TGTGCCTGGAGTGTATTGGAGAACTCACCCCTCCACTTT; CDR3 protein: CAWSVLENSPLHF
clone size: NA; J gene: TRBJ2-7; D gene: NA; V gene: TRBV6-1; CDR3 DNA: TGTGCCAGCAGTGGGGGGGACAGTCTCTCCTACGAGCAGTACTTC; CDR3 protein: CASSGGDSLSYEQYF
clone size: NA; J gene: TRBJ2-2; D gene: NA; V gene: TRBV5-4; CDR3 DNA: TGTGCCAGCAGCTTGGGTAGAAGTGTGTCCGCCGGGGAGCTGTTTTTT; CDR3 protein: CASSLGRSVSAGELFF
clone size: NA; J gene: TRBJ2-6; D gene: NA; V gene: TRBV5-1; CDR3 DNA: TGCGCCAGCAGCTTCGGCCAGGTGATGTTTTCTGGGGCCAACGTCCTGACTTTC; CDR3 protein: CASSFGQVMFSGANVLTF
clone size: NA; J gene: TRBJ2-7; D gene: NA; V gene: TRBV4-3; CDR3 DNA: TGCGCCAGCAGCCACTATGGGTTTGAATACGAGCAGTACTTC; CDR3 protein: CASSHYGFEYEQYF
clone size: NA; J gene: TRBJ1-6; D gene: NA; V gene: TRBV5-1; CDR3 DNA: TGCGCCAGCAGCCCTTCCGGAGGGGAGTATAATTCACCCCTCCACTTT; CDR3 protein: CASSPSGGEYNSPLHF
clone size: NA; J gene: TRBJ2-5; D gene: NA; V gene: TRBV14; CDR3 DNA: TGTGCCAGCAGCCTCGGCCTACACCAAGAGACCCAGTACTTC; CDR3 protein: CASSLGLHQETQYF
clone size: NA; J gene: TRBJ2-3; D gene: NA; V gene: TRBV27; CDR3 DNA: TGTGCCAGCAAAAGGGCAGATACGCAGTATTTT; CDR3 protein: CASKRADTQYF
clone size: NA; J gene: TRBJ1-1; D gene: NA; V gene: TRBV5-1; CDR3 DNA: TGCGCCAGCAGCTTGGGTTGGGGTGAGGACACTGAAGCTTTCTTT; CDR3 protein: CASSLGWGEDTEAFF
clone size: NA; J gene: TRBJ1-6; D gene: NA; V gene: TRBV5-8; CDR3 DNA: TGTGCCAGCAGCCCCCCCTTGAACCATAATTCACCCCTCCACTTT; CDR3 protein: CASSPPLNHNSPLHF
clone size: NA; J gene: TRBJ2-7; D gene: NA; V gene: TRBV28; CDR3 DNA: TGTGCCAGCAGTTTTGGGGACCACGAGCAGTACTTC; CDR3 protein: CASSFGDHEQYF
clone size: once; J gene: TRBJ1-1; D gene: TRBD1; V gene: TRBV7-6; CDR3 DNA: TGTGCCAGCAGCCTAAACAGGGGGCCTATCCCAGAAGCTTTCTTT; CDR3 protein: CASSLNRGPIPEAFF
clone size: NA; J gene: TRBJ2-3; D gene: NA; V gene: TRBV7-2; CDR3 DNA: TGTGCCAGCAGCCTCTCTCTGGATACGCAGTATTTT; CDR3 protein: CASSLSLDTQYF
clone size: once; J gene: TRBJ2-2; D gene: NA; V gene: TRBV7-6; CDR3 DNA: TGTGCCAGCAGCTTAGACAGGGAGCTGTTTTTT; CDR3 protein: CASSLDRELFF
clone size: NA; J gene: TRBJ2-7; D gene: NA; V gene: TRBV7-9; CDR3 DNA: TGTGCCAGCAGCCCGTATGGCGAGCAGTACTTC; CDR3 protein: CASSPYGEQYF
clone size: NA; J gene: TRBJ1-5; D gene: TRBD1; V gene: TRBV2; CDR3 DNA: TGTGCCAGCAGAGAACAAGGGGACAGGGCCGGGGTAGTAGGCAATCAGCCCCAGCATTTT; CDR3 protein: CASREQGDRAGVVGNQPQHF
clone size: NA; J gene: TRBJ2-5; D gene: NA; V gene: TRBV11-2; CDR3 DNA: TGTGCCAGCAGCTTAGTCGGGCCCCAGTACTTC; CDR3 protein: CASSLVGPQYF
clone size: NA; J gene: TRBJ1-3; D gene: NA; V gene: TRBV9; CDR3 DNA: TGTGCCAGCAGCGCCCAATCGGGCGGTGGAAACACCATATATTTT; CDR3 protein: CASSAQSGGGNTIYF
clone size: NA; J gene: TRBJ1-1; D gene: NA; V gene: TRBV27; CDR3 DNA: TGTGCCAGCAGTTTGACAGGCACGGGCACTGAAGCTTTCTTT; CDR3 protein: CASSLTGTGTEAFF
clone size: NA; J gene: TRBJ1-4; D gene: NA; V gene: TRBV27; CDR3 DNA: TGTGCCAGCAGTTCCTCACTTGCAACTAATGAAAAACTGTTTTTT; CDR3 protein: CASSSSLATNEKLFF
clone size: NA; J gene: TRBJ2-3; D gene: NA; V gene: TRBV11-2; CDR3 DNA: TGTGCCAGCAGCCGCGGGTCTAGCACAGATACGCAGTATTTT; CDR3 protein: CASSRGSSTDTQYF
clone size: NA; J gene: TRBJ2-2; D gene: TRBD1; V gene: TRBV28; CDR3 DNA: TGTGCCAGCGGGGCCCGACCATGGACAGGCATGGGCACCGGGGAGCTGTTTTTT; CDR3 protein: CASGARPWTGMGTGELFF
clone size: NA; J gene: TRBJ1-3; D gene: NA; V gene: TRBV6-6; CDR3 DNA: TGTGCCAGCAACGCACAGTACTCTGGAAACACCATATATTTT; CDR3 protein: CASNAQYSGNTIYF
clone size: NA; J gene: TRBJ2-1; D gene: TRBD2; V gene: TRBV7-8; CDR3 DNA: TGTGCCAGCGGGGCGGGGGGGAGCTCCTACAATGAGCAGTTCTTC; CDR3 protein: CASGAGGSSYNEQFF
clone size: NA; J gene: TRBJ2-3; D gene: NA; V gene: TRBV7-3; CDR3 DNA: TGTGCCAGCAGCCCGCAGACAGGATTCGGGACAGATACGCAGTATTTT; CDR3 protein: CASSPQTGFGTDTQYF
clone size: once; J gene: TRBJ1-1; D gene: NA; V gene: TRBV7-9; CDR3 DNA: TGTGCCAGCAGCTTAGAAGTGGGGGGGGATACTGAAGCTTTCTTT; CDR3 protein: CASSLEVGGDTEAFF
clone size: NA; J gene: TRBJ2-2; D gene: NA; V gene: TRBV11-3; CDR3 DNA: TGTGCCAGCAGCTTAGGAGGCCAGACCGGGGAGCTGTTTTTT; CDR3 protein: CASSLGGQTGELFF
clone size: NA; J gene: TRBJ2-6; D gene: NA; V gene: TRBV28; CDR3 DNA: TGTGCCAGCGGGCCCCATGGGGCCAACGTCCTGACTTTC; CDR3 protein: CASGPHGANVLTF
clone size: NA; J gene: TRBJ2-1; D gene: NA; V gene: TRBV5-6; CDR3 DNA: TGTGCCAGCAGCCCCGACGGCTCCTACAATGAGCAGTTCTTC; CDR3 protein: CASSPDGSYNEQFF
clone size: once; J gene: TRBJ1-5; D gene: NA; V gene: TRBV19; CDR3 DNA: TGTGCCAGTAGTATAGAGATGGTGACGCCCCAGCATTTT; CDR3 protein: CASSIEMVTPQHF
clone size: NA; J gene: TRBJ1-1; D gene: TRBD1; V gene: TRBV6-4; CDR3 DNA: TGTGCCAGCAGTGTCGACAGGGAAACTGAAGCTTTCTTT; CDR3 protein: CASSVDRETEAFF
clone size: NA; J gene: TRBJ2-7; D gene: TRBD1; V gene: TRBV9; CDR3 DNA: TGTGCCAGCAGCGGAACAGGGGGAAGGTGGGGCGAGCAGTACTTC; CDR3 protein: CASSGTGGRWGEQYF
clone size: NA; J gene: TRBJ2-3; D gene: NA; V gene: TRBV4-2; CDR3 DNA: TGTGCCAGCAGCCAAGGGCAGGGTGGCACAGATACGCAGTATTTT; CDR3 protein: CASSQGQGGTDTQYF
clone size: NA; J gene: TRBJ1-1; D gene: NA; V gene: TRBV2; CDR3 DNA: TGTGCCAGCAGCGGGGGGAGGAACACTGAAGCTTTCTTT; CDR3 protein: CASSGGRNTEAFF
clone size: NA; J gene: TRBJ2-7; D gene: TRBD2; V gene: TRBV4-3; CDR3 DNA: TGCGCCAGCAGCTCCTGGACTAGCGGGCCCTACGAGCAGTACTTC; CDR3 protein: CASSSWTSGPYEQYF
clone size: NA; J gene: TRBJ1-5; D gene: NA; V gene: TRBV6-4; CDR3 DNA: TGTGCCAGCAGCGAGGGGAGCAATCAGCCCCAGCATTTT; CDR3 protein: CASSEGSNQPQHF
clone size: once; J gene: TRBJ1-2; D gene: NA; V gene: TRBV28; CDR3 DNA: TGTGCCAGCAGTTCCTTCGTGGACAGCCGCGGCTACACCTTC; CDR3 protein: CASSSFVDSRGYTF
clone size: NA; J gene: TRBJ2-1; D gene: TRBD2; V gene: TRBV9; CDR3 DNA: TGTGCCAGCAGCGTAGACGGGGGGAGCTCCTACAATGAGCAGTTCTTC; CDR3 protein: CASSVDGGSSYNEQFF
clone size: NA; J gene: TRBJ1-2; D gene: NA; V gene: TRBV28; CDR3 DNA: TGTGCCAGCAGCATTGGGCAGCTCTATGGCTACACCTTC; CDR3 protein: CASSIGQLYGYTF
clone size: NA; J gene: TRBJ1-2; D gene: NA; V gene: TRBV7-2; CDR3 DNA: TGTGCCAGCAGCTTAGGAGGATATCGCCCGGGAGCTAACTATGGCTACACCTTC; CDR3 protein: CASSLGGYRPGANYGYTF
clone size: NA; J gene: TRBJ1-1; D gene: TRBD1; V gene: TRBV28; CDR3 DNA: TGTGCCAGCAGTCCAGGGGGCGCGGGCACTGAAGCTTTCTTT; CDR3 protein: CASSPGGAGTEAFF
clone size: NA; J gene: TRBJ1-2; D gene: TRBD1; V gene: TRBV5-1; CDR3 DNA: TGCGCCAGCAGCCTCCCGGACAGGGGGGAAGGCTACACCTTC; CDR3 protein: CASSLPDRGEGYTF
clone size: NA; J gene: TRBJ2-7; D gene: NA; V gene: TRBV30; CDR3 DNA: TGTGCCTGGAAGGGGCTGGGGAGCTCCTACGAGCAGTACTTC; CDR3 protein: CAWKGLGSSYEQYF
clone size: NA; J gene: TRBJ2-7; D gene: NA; V gene: TRBV4-1; CDR3 DNA: TGCGCCAGCAGCCAAGTTTTCTATGAGGGTACATACGAGCAGTACTTC; CDR3 protein: CASSQVFYEGTYEQYF
clone size: NA; J gene: TRBJ2-7; D gene: NA; V gene: TRBV10-3; CDR3 DNA: TGTCCCCCTCTGGGCCGAGTAGGTGGGCAGTACTTC; CDR3 protein: CPPLGRVGGQYF
clone size: once; J gene: TRBJ2-1; D gene: NA; V gene: TRBV6-5; CDR3 DNA: TGTGCCAGCAGCCGTCTAAGTGAGCAGTTCTTC; CDR3 protein: CASSRLSEQFF